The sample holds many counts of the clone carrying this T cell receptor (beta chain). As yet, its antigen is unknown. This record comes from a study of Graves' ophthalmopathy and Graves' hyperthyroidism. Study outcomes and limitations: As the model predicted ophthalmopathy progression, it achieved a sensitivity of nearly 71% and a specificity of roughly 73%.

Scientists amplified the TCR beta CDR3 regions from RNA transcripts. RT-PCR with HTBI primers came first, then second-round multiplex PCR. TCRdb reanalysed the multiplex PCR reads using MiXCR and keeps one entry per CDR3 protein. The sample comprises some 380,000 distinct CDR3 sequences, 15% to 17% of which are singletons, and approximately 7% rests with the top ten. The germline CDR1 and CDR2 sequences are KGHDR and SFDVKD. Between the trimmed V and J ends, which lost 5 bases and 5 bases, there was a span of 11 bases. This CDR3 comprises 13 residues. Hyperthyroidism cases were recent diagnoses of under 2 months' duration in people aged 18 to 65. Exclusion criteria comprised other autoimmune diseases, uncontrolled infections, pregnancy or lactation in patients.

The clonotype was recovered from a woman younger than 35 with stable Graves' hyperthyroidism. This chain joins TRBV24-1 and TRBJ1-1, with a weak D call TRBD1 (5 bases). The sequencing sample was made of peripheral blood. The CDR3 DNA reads TGTGCCACCAGTGGCGGGGGGGGGACTGAAGCTTTCTTT. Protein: CATSGGGGTEAFF.